These T cell receptor beta chains were read from a single sample in a study of T cells in Graves' hyperthyroidism and ophthalmopathy. TCRdb redid the calling of the multiplex PCR reads with MiXCR, one entry per CDR3 protein. The sample includes 340,000 or so distinct CDR3 sequences, 18% of them seen just once. Specimen: blood. The receptors were sampled from a woman aged 50 to 60 with Graves' hyperthyroidism. Each CDR3 is given with its conserved first and last residue. Fields, in order: V gene, J gene, clone size, D gene, CDR3 DNA, CDR3 protein. A D gene is named only where the DNA matches it firmly. Not all rows give a size; the values are once, few, many and, for expanded clones, a class.

V gene: TRBV11-2
J gene: TRBJ2-1
clone size: many
D gene: -
CDR3 DNA: TGTGCCAGCACACGTACTAGTGAGCAGTTCTTC
CDR3 protein: CASTRTSEQFF

V gene: TRBV7-9
J gene: TRBJ2-6
clone size: -
D gene: TRBD1
CDR3 DNA: TGTGCCAGCAGCTCTCTTAGGGACAGCCATCGCTCTGGGGCCAACGTCCTGACTTTC
CDR3 protein: CASSSLRDSHRSGANVLTF

V gene: TRBV7-9
J gene: TRBJ1-2
clone size: many
D gene: -
CDR3 DNA: TGTGCCAGCAGCTTAGCGAGGGACCGCGGCTACACCTTC
CDR3 protein: CASSLARDRGYTF

V gene: TRBV29-1
J gene: TRBJ2-7
clone size: few
D gene: -
CDR3 DNA: TGCAGCGTTGGTGGGTCCCTGGGCGAGCAGTACTTC
CDR3 protein: CSVGGSLGEQYF

V gene: TRBV3-1
J gene: TRBJ1-1
clone size: few
D gene: TRBD1
CDR3 DNA: TGTGCCAGCAGCCAAGGACAGGGATTGAACACTGAAGCTTTCTTT
CDR3 protein: CASSQGQGLNTEAFF

V gene: TRBV10-3
J gene: TRBJ2-1
clone size: many
D gene: TRBD1
CDR3 DNA: TGTGCCATCAGCGATGGACAGGGGGTAAACAATGAGCAGTTCTTC
CDR3 protein: CAISDGQGVNNEQFF

V gene: TRBV19
J gene: TRBJ2-5
clone size: few
D gene: -
CDR3 DNA: TGTGCCAGTACTGATCCCCAACGAGAGACCCAGTACTTC
CDR3 protein: CASTDPQRETQYF

V gene: TRBV5-6
J gene: TRBJ1-1
clone size: few
D gene: -
CDR3 DNA: TGTGCCAGCAGCTTGACATCATGGGGAAGGGTAAGGTTAGGTGAAGCTTTCTTT
CDR3 protein: CASSLTSWGRVRLGEAFF

V gene: TRBV27
J gene: TRBJ2-5
clone size: -
D gene: TRBD2
CDR3 DNA: TGTGCCAGCAGCTTAATAGCGGGAGGAGGAGAGACCCAGTACTTC
CDR3 protein: CASSLIAGGGETQYF

V gene: TRBV9
J gene: TRBJ2-7
clone size: few
D gene: -
CDR3 DNA: TGTGCCAGCAGCGTAGGTGTCGGGAGCCTCTACGAGCAGTACTTC
CDR3 protein: CASSVGVGSLYEQYF

V gene: TRBV18
J gene: TRBJ2-3
clone size: few
D gene: TRBD2
CDR3 DNA: TGTGCCAGCTCACCCCTGGAGCGGGGAGTCACAGATACGCAGTATTTT
CDR3 protein: CASSPLERGVTDTQYF

V gene: TRBV6-5
J gene: TRBJ2-3
clone size: few
D gene: -
CDR3 DNA: TGTGCCAGCAGTTACCGACATCTCCCCGCAGATACGCAGTATTTT
CDR3 protein: CASSYRHLPADTQYF

V gene: TRBV2
J gene: TRBJ1-2
clone size: many
D gene: -
CDR3 DNA: TGTGCCAGCAATCGACAGAGTACTAACTATGGCTACACCTTC
CDR3 protein: CASNRQSTNYGYTF

V gene: TRBV29-1
J gene: TRBJ2-3
clone size: -
D gene: -
CDR3 DNA: TGCAGCGCTACGACCGACAGCACAGATACGCAGTATTTT
CDR3 protein: CSATTDSTDTQYF

V gene: TRBV7-8
J gene: TRBJ1-6
clone size: many
D gene: -
CDR3 DNA: TGTGCCAGCAGCTTAGCGACACACCGAGACTCCTATAATTCACCCCTCCACTTT
CDR3 protein: CASSLATHRDSYNSPLHF

V gene: TRBV30
J gene: TRBJ1-4
clone size: many
D gene: -
CDR3 DNA: TGTGCCTGGAGTCTACAGGGCGCTGAAAAACTGTTTTTT
CDR3 protein: CAWSLQGAEKLFF

V gene: TRBV6-1
J gene: TRBJ2-7
clone size: -
D gene: -
CDR3 DNA: TGTGCCAGCAGGGTATCCGGGACTCCAGAATACGAGCAGTACTTC
CDR3 protein: CASRVSGTPEYEQYF

V gene: TRBV5-4
J gene: TRBJ1-1
clone size: few
D gene: -
CDR3 DNA: TGTGCCAGCAGCTCACCCTCAGGTTCGGGAGCTGAAGCTTTCTTT
CDR3 protein: CASSSPSGSGAEAFF

V gene: TRBV6-1
J gene: TRBJ2-5
clone size: few
D gene: -
CDR3 DNA: TGTGCCAGCTCTGGGTCCGATCAGGAGACCCAGTACTTC
CDR3 protein: CASSGSDQETQYF

V gene: TRBV18
J gene: TRBJ2-1
clone size: -
D gene: -
CDR3 DNA: TGTGCCAGCTCACCCGCAGGGTTTACCCTTTACAATGAGCAGTTCTTC
CDR3 protein: CASSPAGFTLYNEQFF

V gene: TRBV13
J gene: TRBJ1-4
clone size: many
D gene: -
CDR3 DNA: TGTGCCAGCAGCTTAGGCGCGAGGAGTGCAACTAATGAAAAACTGTTTTTT
CDR3 protein: CASSLGARSATNEKLFF

V gene: TRBV7-9
J gene: TRBJ2-2
clone size: few
D gene: -
CDR3 DNA: TGTGCCAGCAGCCCCACGACCAGAATCGGGGAGCTGTTTTTT
CDR3 protein: CASSPTTRIGELFF

V gene: TRBV5-1
J gene: TRBJ2-7
clone size: few
D gene: TRBD2
CDR3 DNA: TGCGCCAGCAGACCGACTCTAGCGGGGGCCTACGAGCAGTACTTC
CDR3 protein: CASRPTLAGAYEQYF

V gene: TRBV12-5
J gene: TRBJ1-1
clone size: many
D gene: TRBD1
CDR3 DNA: TGTGCTAGTGGAATAGACAGGGCGAACACTGAAGCTTTCTTT
CDR3 protein: CASGIDRANTEAFF

V gene: TRBV7-2
J gene: TRBJ1-2
clone size: few
D gene: -
CDR3 DNA: TGTGCCAGCAGCTTAGCAGATGGTACAATCTATGGCTACACCTTC
CDR3 protein: CASSLADGTIYGYTF

V gene: TRBV13
J gene: TRBJ2-1
clone size: many
D gene: TRBD1
CDR3 DNA: TGTGCCAGCAGCTTAAGGGGGACAGACAATGAGCAGTTCTTC
CDR3 protein: CASSLRGTDNEQFF

V gene: TRBV20-1
J gene: TRBJ1-4
clone size: many
D gene: -
CDR3 DNA: TGCAGTGCTAGTCTGGATGAAAAACTGTTTTTT
CDR3 protein: CSASLDEKLFF

V gene: TRBV7-8
J gene: TRBJ1-4
clone size: -
D gene: TRBD1
CDR3 DNA: TGTGCCAGCAGCTTACCGGGACAGACTAATGAAAAACTGTTTTTT
CDR3 protein: CASSLPGQTNEKLFF

V gene: TRBV6-1
J gene: TRBJ1-2
clone size: few
D gene: TRBD1
CDR3 DNA: TGTGCCAGCAGGGGCGGAGACAGGGTCGGCTATGGCTACACCTTC
CDR3 protein: CASRGGDRVGYGYTF

V gene: TRBV2
J gene: TRBJ2-7
clone size: few
D gene: -
CDR3 DNA: TGTGCCAGCATGGAAGAGGAATCCTACGAGCAGTACTTC
CDR3 protein: CASMEEESYEQYF

V gene: TRBV18
J gene: TRBJ1-3
clone size: few
D gene: -
CDR3 DNA: TGTGCCAGCTCTTTCAGACAGGACCCCTCTCTTGGAAACACCATATATTTT
CDR3 protein: CASSFRQDPSLGNTIYF

V gene: TRBV2
J gene: TRBJ1-5
clone size: -
D gene: -
CDR3 DNA: TGTGCCAGCAGTCAGGACTCTGGGGGCAATCAGCCCCAGCATTTT
CDR3 protein: CASSQDSGGNQPQHF

V gene: TRBV27
J gene: TRBJ2-5
clone size: many
D gene: -
CDR3 DNA: TGTGCCAGCAGCCCGGGGTTCGGCCAAGAGACCCAGTACTTC
CDR3 protein: CASSPGFGQETQYF

V gene: TRBV7-6
J gene: TRBJ2-1
clone size: few
D gene: TRBD2
CDR3 DNA: TGTGCCAGCAGCTGGCTAGCGGGGAGCCACAATGAGCAGTTCTTC
CDR3 protein: CASSWLAGSHNEQFF

V gene: TRBV12-3/TRBV12-4
J gene: TRBJ2-1
clone size: -
D gene: TRBD2
CDR3 DNA: TGTGCCAGCAGAATCCTGGCGGGGGGCGACAATGAGCAGTTCTTC
CDR3 protein: CASRILAGGDNEQFF

V gene: TRBV18
J gene: TRBJ1-5
clone size: -
D gene: TRBD1
CDR3 DNA: TGTGCCAGCTCACCCGACGGGACAGGGGGCCAGCCCCAGCATTTT
CDR3 protein: CASSPDGTGGQPQHF

V gene: TRBV28
J gene: TRBJ2-1
clone size: -
D gene: TRBD2
CDR3 DNA: TGTGCCAGCACCAATCGGGAGGGGAGCTCCTACAATGAGCAGTTCTTC
CDR3 protein: CASTNREGSSYNEQFF

V gene: TRBV20-1
J gene: TRBJ2-1
clone size: -
D gene: TRBD2
CDR3 DNA: TGCAGTGCTAGGGGTAGCGGGGGGGCTAACAATGGGCAGTTCTTC
CDR3 protein: CSARGSGGANNGQFF

V gene: TRBV7-2
J gene: TRBJ2-6
clone size: -
D gene: -
CDR3 DNA: TGTGCCAGCAGCTTATATACTGGGGCCAACGTCCTGACTTTC
CDR3 protein: CASSLYTGANVLTF

V gene: TRBV27
J gene: TRBJ2-5
clone size: -
D gene: -
CDR3 DNA: TGTGCCAGCAGTTCACGATATGAGGATACCCAGTACTTC
CDR3 protein: CASSSRYEDTQYF

V gene: TRBV9
J gene: TRBJ1-1
clone size: few
D gene: -
CDR3 DNA: TGTGCCAGCAGCGTAGCGACAGGCGGTGCCACTGAAGCTTTCTTT
CDR3 protein: CASSVATGGATEAFF

V gene: TRBV2
J gene: TRBJ1-4
clone size: -
D gene: -
CDR3 DNA: TGTGCCAGCAGCCTTACCGGGGCGAGGGAAAAACTGTTTTTT
CDR3 protein: CASSLTGAREKLFF

V gene: TRBV5-5
J gene: TRBJ1-1
clone size: few
D gene: -
CDR3 DNA: TGTGCCAGCAGCTTTGGGGTCTCCACTGAAGCTTTCTTT
CDR3 protein: CASSFGVSTEAFF

V gene: TRBV6-1
J gene: TRBJ2-3
clone size: few
D gene: -
CDR3 DNA: TGTGCCAGCAGGGAGGTGACAGATACGCAGTATTTT
CDR3 protein: CASREVTDTQYF

V gene: TRBV3-1
J gene: TRBJ2-2
clone size: many
D gene: TRBD2
CDR3 DNA: TGTGCCAGCAGCCCCACCCACGGGGGGGCTCGAGACACCGGGGAGCTGTTTTTT
CDR3 protein: CASSPTHGGARDTGELFF

V gene: TRBV5-1
J gene: TRBJ1-1
clone size: few
D gene: -
CDR3 DNA: TGCGCCAGCAGCCCCCTACTGGGGAGCACTGAAGCTTTCTTT
CDR3 protein: CASSPLLGSTEAFF

V gene: TRBV3-1
J gene: TRBJ1-5
clone size: many
D gene: TRBD1
CDR3 DNA: TGTGCCAGCAGCCAGGGGACAGGGGTGAGGCAGCCCCAGCATTTT
CDR3 protein: CASSQGTGVRQPQHF

V gene: TRBV7-2
J gene: TRBJ1-1
clone size: few
D gene: -
CDR3 DNA: TGTGCCAGCAGCTTAGAGGTAGGGGGACCCACTGAAGCTTTCTTT
CDR3 protein: CASSLEVGGPTEAFF

V gene: TRBV5-6
J gene: TRBJ2-7
clone size: many
D gene: -
CDR3 DNA: TGTGCCAGCAGGTATTCAGGGATCTACGAGCAGTACTTC
CDR3 protein: CASRYSGIYEQYF

V gene: TRBV12-3/TRBV12-4
J gene: TRBJ2-1
clone size: many
D gene: -
CDR3 DNA: TGTGCCAGCAGCGAATCACGGGGCGAGCAGTTCTTC
CDR3 protein: CASSESRGEQFF

V gene: TRBV4-1
J gene: TRBJ2-5
clone size: -
D gene: TRBD1
CDR3 DNA: TGCGCCAGCAGTGGGACAGGGGGCCCGGAGACCCAGTACTTC
CDR3 protein: CASSGTGGPETQYF

V gene: TRBV20-1
J gene: TRBJ2-7
clone size: many
D gene: -
CDR3 DNA: TGCAGTGCCGTAAATGGCTACAGCTCCTACGAGCAGTACTTC
CDR3 protein: CSAVNGYSSYEQYF

V gene: TRBV6-5
J gene: TRBJ2-1
clone size: many
D gene: -
CDR3 DNA: TGTGCCAGCAGTTACTCGGGACACTTTATTTTAAATGAGCAGTTCTTC
CDR3 protein: CASSYSGHFILNEQFF

V gene: TRBV6-6
J gene: TRBJ2-3
clone size: many
D gene: TRBD2
CDR3 DNA: TGTGCCAGCAGTTACTCGATAGCGGGAGGGCAAAATACGCAGTATTTT
CDR3 protein: CASSYSIAGGQNTQYF